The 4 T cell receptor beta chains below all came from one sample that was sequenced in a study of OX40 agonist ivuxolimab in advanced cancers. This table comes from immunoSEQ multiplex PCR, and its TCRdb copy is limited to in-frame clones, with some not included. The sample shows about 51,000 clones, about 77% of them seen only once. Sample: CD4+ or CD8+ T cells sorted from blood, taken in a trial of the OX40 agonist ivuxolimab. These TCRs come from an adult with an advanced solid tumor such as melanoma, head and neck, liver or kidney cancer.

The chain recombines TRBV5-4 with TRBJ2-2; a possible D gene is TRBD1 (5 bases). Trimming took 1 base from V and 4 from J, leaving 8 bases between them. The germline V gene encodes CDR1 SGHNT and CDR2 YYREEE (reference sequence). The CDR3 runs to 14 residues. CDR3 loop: CASSLIRGTGELFF. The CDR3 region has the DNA TGTGCCAGCAGCTTGATAAGGGGCACCGGGGAGCTGTTTTTT. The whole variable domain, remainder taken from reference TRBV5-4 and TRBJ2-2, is ETGVTQSPTHLIKTRGQQVTLRCSSQSGHNTVSWYQQALGQGPQFIFQYYREEENGRGNFPPRFSGLQFPNYSSELNVNALELDDSALYLCASSLIRGTGELFFGEGSRLTVL.

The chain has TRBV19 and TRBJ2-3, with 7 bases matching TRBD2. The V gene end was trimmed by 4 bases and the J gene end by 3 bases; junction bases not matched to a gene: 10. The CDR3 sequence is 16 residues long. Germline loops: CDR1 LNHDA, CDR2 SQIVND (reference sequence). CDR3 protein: CASSKNAGDLTDTQYF. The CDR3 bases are TGTGCCAGTAGTAAAAACGCGGGAGACTTGACAGATACGCAGTATTTT.

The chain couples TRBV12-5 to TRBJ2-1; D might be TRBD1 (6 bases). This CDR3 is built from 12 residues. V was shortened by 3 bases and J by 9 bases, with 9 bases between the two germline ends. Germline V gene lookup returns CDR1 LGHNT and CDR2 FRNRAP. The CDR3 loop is CASGFSRGEQFF. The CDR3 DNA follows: TGTGCTAGTGGTTTTAGCAGGGGTGAGCAGTTCTTC.

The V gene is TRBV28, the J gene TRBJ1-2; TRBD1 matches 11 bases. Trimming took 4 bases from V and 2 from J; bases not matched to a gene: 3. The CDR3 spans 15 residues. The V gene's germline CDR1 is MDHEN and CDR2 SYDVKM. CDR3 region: CASSSRDRGNYGYTF. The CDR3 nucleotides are TGTGCCAGCAGTTCCCGGGACAGGGGGAACTATGGCTACACCTTC.